The present TCR beta chain was sequenced within a study of T cell changes during pregnancy in multiple sclerosis. Measured with immunoSEQ multiplex PCR; TCRdb has only the in-frame clones, and not every one. The sample carries 30,000 to 35,000 clones, 90% recorded once. V was clipped by 0 bases and J by 0 bases, with 12 bases between them. Germline values: CDR1 SGHVS, CDR2 FQNEAQ. This CDR3 region has 17 residues. The material was CD8+ T cells from peripheral blood mononuclear cells, obtained before pregnancy. The clonotype comes from a female donor with multiple sclerosis, enrolled in a pregnancy study. V is TRBV7-8 and J is TRBJ1-3; D is ambiguous. The CDR3 is CASSLARVWSSGNTIYF. For the CDR3, the DNA is TGTGCCAGCAGCTTAGCGCGAGTTTGGAGCTCTGGAAACACCATATATTTT. Full variable domain (remainder filled in from reference TRBV7-8 and TRBJ1-3): GAGVSQSPRYKVAKRGQDVALRCDPISGHVSLFWYQQALGQGPEFLTYFQNEAQLDKSGLPSDRFFAERPEGSVSTLKIQRTQQEDSAVYLCASSLARVWSSGNTIYFGEGSWLTVV.